The present TCR beta chain was sequenced within a study of cytomegalovirus exposure and HLA in healthy donors listed by TCRdb under 2017. About the investigation overall: According to an earlier analysis of a few hundred of the donors, about 179 million T cells yielded roughly 110 million unique TCR beta sequences and about 300 Gb of sequence data. Alongside the repertoire data, information on donor age, sex, ethnicity and CMV serostatus was compiled. Genome-wide SNP genotypes for about 55% of the 666 donors were used in a later genetic analysis, which treated that subset as a discovery cohort. The study aimed to test whether signatures of past pathogen exposure could be identified by cataloging public T cell receptors. Because of strong linkage in the cohort, roughly five DR-DQ haplotypes were treated as single units for association and clustering. Among the roughly 370 genotyped donors, around 81% belonged to the genetic ancestry cluster associated with self-reported Caucasian donors. The later analysis used no new phenotypic data to find candidate immune exposures, relying instead on TCR beta sequences and their occurrence across donors. In addition to the first cohort of 650 to 800 subjects, a separate validation cohort of 100 to 150 different subjects was used. Roughly 290 gigabases of sequencing data and approximately 91 million unique TCR sequences made up an early release that covered approximately 650 HLA-typed donors. Both class I and class II loci were covered by HLA typing, at four-digit resolution. In a later analysis, previously published TCR beta repertoires from more than 500 donors were re-analyzed and high-resolution HLA genotyping was added so that TCR occurrence patterns could be studied. The number of donors typed differed by locus, with 629-630 for A, B, C, DRB1 and DQB1, roughly 520 for DQA1, approximately 580 for DPA1, and about 450 for DPB1. To predict cytomegalovirus infection status, the study brought together high-throughput TCR immunosequencing, statistical association of individual TCRs with disease status, and machine learning. The study used immunosequencing to profile the T cell repertoires of more than 650 subjects and linked those repertoires to cytomegalovirus serostatus. Every discovery cohort repertoire had been produced on one sequencing platform. An earlier analysis of some 500 of the donors used high-throughput TCR beta sequencing to judge whether each TCR beta V gene segment behaved as functional or pseudogenic. On average, around 230,000 unique TCR beta nucleotide sequences were sequenced per donor among more than 350 genotyped donors of the cohort, with about 19% of those sequences being non-productive.

Points on this clone: Its antigen target is currently unknown. Base-call qualities are not available, and no considerably larger clone is one nucleotide away.

In total, over 600 healthy bone marrow donors made up the cohort. All cohort members were sampled while nominally healthy, although unrecorded immune exposures were likely present. The donor tested CMV seronegative, placing the donor among the 350 or so seronegative members of the cohort. A peripheral blood sample was collected from each donor, and TCR beta sequencing was performed on peripheral blood mononuclear cells. Genomic DNA extraction from the blood cell samples was performed with the Qiagen DNeasy Blood Extraction Kit. Preparation of the library involved the immunoSEQ multiplex PCR assay. The multiplex PCR relied on a mix of 60 forward primers for TCR Vbeta segments and 13 reverse primers for TCR Jbeta segments. The CDR3 region of rearranged TCR beta genes was amplified from genomic DNA by a multiplex PCR assay. On the Illumina HiSeq System, the amplified TCR beta libraries were sequenced as 87-base-pair reads. Processing in the source paper ran as follows. A later analysis tallied tens of millions of unique TCR beta chains across the 610 or so repertoires, and around 10 million of those chains were shared by two or more donors. A nearest-neighbor algorithm error-corrected the raw reads and collapsed the reads into unique sequences, merging closely related sequences to remove PCR and sequencing errors. V, D and J gene segments were assigned by aligning CDR3 sequences to IMGT reference sequences. For a sequence to be retained, a match of at least six nucleotides was required to both a V gene segment and a J gene segment. A rearrangement counted as productive if the CDR3 had no stop codons and remained in frame with V and J, and every other rearrangement counted as non-productive. Following IMGT convention, CDR3 was defined as the stretch from the second conserved V-encoded cysteine to the conserved J-encoded phenylalanine. In an earlier analysis of more than 550 of the donors, sequences lacking an unambiguous match to a single V gene segment were excluded. In an earlier analysis of 500 to 750 of the donors, V segments were called functional above 56.7% productive rearrangements and were called segregating when the between-donor standard deviation exceeded 5%. To diagnose cytomegalovirus status from the catalog of TCR beta chain sequences, a statistical classification framework was built. A later analysis assigned V and J genes by comparing TCR nucleotide sequences with IMGT/GENE-DB human TR gene sequences. Using the TCRdist pipeline, a later analysis assigned CDR3 sequences along with most-parsimonious VDJ recombination scenarios. A later analysis defined each TCR beta chain by its CDR3 amino acid sequence plus V-gene family, and excluded reads lacking a unique V-gene family. To address suspected cross-contamination and a sequencing artifact, a later analysis removed 592 highly shared, low-generation-probability nucleotide sequences. In a later analysis, a clonal expansion index for each public chain was calculated from normalized within-repertoire ranks of inferred template counts. In a later analysis, generation probabilities were computed with a VDJ recombination model fitted to out-of-frame rearrangements, and the resulting probabilities were checked against IGoR. A later analysis scored TCR-TCR, TCR-HLA and TCR-CMV co-occurrence with hypergeometric tests, applying a repertoire-size bias correction to TCR pairs. A later analysis estimated false discovery rates by permuting HLA or CMV assignments 20 times. In a later analysis, co-occurring TCRs were grouped with DBSCAN, and TCRdist sequence similarity was added when clustering was performed within HLA-allele-positive subsets. Repertoires with fewer than 30,000 or more than 120,000 public chains, plus five repertoires with anomalous nucleotide sharing, were excluded from co-occurrence clustering. In TCRdb, the immuneACCESS table is reduced to in-frame sequences with V and J assigned. These tables do not hold every clone; where another copy was compared, an unresolved V gene accounts for under half, and the others remain unexplained. Clonal size and the V and J genes are those of that table, whereas D and trimming came from the DNA. In this sample the table shows over 100,000 clones, around 79% of which occur a single time. The ten largest clonotypes hold approximately 1.4% of the sample.

The CDR1 and CDR2 encoded by the germline V gene are MNHEY and SVGAGI. V drops 5 bases and J drops 5 bases, leaving 12 bases in between. The CDR3 has 14 amino acids, counting the end cysteine and phenylalanine. Only the CDR3 DNA stays, 42 bases, in frame from base 1. General findings and caveats noted by the study authors: In a later analysis, some 17,000 TCR beta sequences were associated with specific HLA alleles at a false discovery rate of 0.05. According to a later analysis, TCR association rates differed among HLA loci, with DRB1 alleles showing the most associated TCRs and HLA-C alleles showing the fewest. Compared with equally common non-associated chains, HLA-associated TCR beta chains in a later analysis were more clonally expanded and had lower generation probabilities. A later analysis found that most CMV-associated TCR beta chains appeared HLA-restricted, with HLA associations seemingly driven largely by CMV exposure. Three of the identified cytomegalovirus-associated TCR beta chains were confirmed in vitro to be specific for cytomegalovirus antigens. The study listed 170 or so TCR beta chains as associated with cytomegalovirus. The presence/absence analyses assumed that sequencing depth was roughly uniform across donors, and that assumption may not be true. Immune exposure information for the cohort was limited to CMV serostatus. The sequencing pipeline was judged likely to have produced a cluster of highly shared sequence variants as a technical artifact. The cohort was sequenced for TCR beta chains only, and without alpha or paired-chain data the features that could be detected were limited. The authors suggested that the approach could potentially be extended to other disease states and immunological phenotypes. A further reported finding was that TCR beta sequences accurately predicted the HLA-A and HLA-B alleles for most subjects in the first cohort. A later genetic analysis associated a missense DCLRE1C variant with V-gene and J-gene trimming of TCR beta chains, and an independent cohort replicated the association. When HLA alleles, especially DR and DQ, strongly co-occurred, TCR associations were difficult to assign to individual alleles. A later analysis reported that several top co-occurrence clusters appeared linked to parvovirus B19, influenza, CMV and Epstein-Barr virus. Because HLA typing was unavailable for some donors at each locus, only the typed subset was used in association tests. Linkage disequilibrium might explain the correlated functional status among segregating V segments, but an unknown experimental factor could not be excluded. Broadly in line with IMGT annotations, most TCR beta V segments showed up in productive rearrangements about 87% or about 30% of the time in an earlier analysis of under 700 of the donors. Because the 87-base-pair reads could not distinguish some IMGT-functional V segments, including TRBV6-2 and TRBV6-3, those segments were excluded. In a later genetic analysis, fewer N-insertions in productive TCRs were reported among donors in an Asian-associated ancestry cluster than the 666-donor mean. Seventeen rarely observed V segments, including chromosome 9 orphons, were excluded from the earlier analysis of about 610 of the donors because counts were too low. The classifier was reported to diagnose cytomegalovirus status with high specificity and sensitivity in both the original cohort and the validation cohort. Across donors, most TCR sequences were observed very rarely, whereas some public TCRs were present in many individuals.

Material for sequencing was PBMCs. The chain is encoded by TRBV6-5 joined to TRBJ1-4, with no reliable assignment of the D segment. This TCR was recovered from a woman in her forties in good health and CMV-seronegative. For the CDR3, the sequence is CASSKLSANEKLFF. The DNA reads as follows: TGTGCCAGCAGTAAGTTATCTGCGAATGAAAAACTGTTTTTT.